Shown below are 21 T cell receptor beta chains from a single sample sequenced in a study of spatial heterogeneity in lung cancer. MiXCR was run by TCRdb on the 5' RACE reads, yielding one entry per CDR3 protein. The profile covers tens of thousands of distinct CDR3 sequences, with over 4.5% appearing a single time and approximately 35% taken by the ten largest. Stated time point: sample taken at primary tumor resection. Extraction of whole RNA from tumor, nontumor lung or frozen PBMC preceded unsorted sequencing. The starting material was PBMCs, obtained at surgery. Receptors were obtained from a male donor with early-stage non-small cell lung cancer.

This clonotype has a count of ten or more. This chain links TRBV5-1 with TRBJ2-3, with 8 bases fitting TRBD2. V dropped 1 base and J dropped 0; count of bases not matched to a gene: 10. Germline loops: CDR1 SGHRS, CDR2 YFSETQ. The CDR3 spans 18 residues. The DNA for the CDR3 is TGCGCCAGCAGCTTGATGGGACTAGTTCTTTCTAGCACAGATACGCAGTATTTT. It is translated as CASSLMGLVLSSTDTQYF.

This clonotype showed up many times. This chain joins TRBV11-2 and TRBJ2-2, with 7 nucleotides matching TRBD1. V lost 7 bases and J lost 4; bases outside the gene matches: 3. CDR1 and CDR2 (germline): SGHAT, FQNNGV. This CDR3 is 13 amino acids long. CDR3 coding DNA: TGTGCCAGCATTGGGACAGCCACCGGGGAGCTGTTTTTT. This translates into CASIGTATGELFF.

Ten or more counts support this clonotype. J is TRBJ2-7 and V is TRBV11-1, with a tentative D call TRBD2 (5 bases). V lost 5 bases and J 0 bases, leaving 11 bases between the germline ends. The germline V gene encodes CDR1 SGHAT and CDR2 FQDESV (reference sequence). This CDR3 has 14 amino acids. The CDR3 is CASSPGTLSYEQYF. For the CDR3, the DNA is TGTGCCAGCAGCCCGGGAACCCTCTCCTACGAGCAGTACTTC.

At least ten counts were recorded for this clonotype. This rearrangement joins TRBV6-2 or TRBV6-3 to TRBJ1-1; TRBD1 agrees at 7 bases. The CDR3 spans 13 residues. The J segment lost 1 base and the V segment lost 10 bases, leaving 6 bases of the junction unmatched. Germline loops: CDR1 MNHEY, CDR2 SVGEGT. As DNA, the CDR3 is TGTGCCACTTCGGACAGGTCGAACACTGAAGCTTTCTTT. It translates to CATSDRSNTEAFF.

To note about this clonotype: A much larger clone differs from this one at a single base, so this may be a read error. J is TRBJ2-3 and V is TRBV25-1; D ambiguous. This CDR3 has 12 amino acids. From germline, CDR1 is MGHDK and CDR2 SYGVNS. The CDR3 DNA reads TGTGCCAGCCTCGCCGCAGCAGATACGCAGAATTTT. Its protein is CASLAAADTQNF.

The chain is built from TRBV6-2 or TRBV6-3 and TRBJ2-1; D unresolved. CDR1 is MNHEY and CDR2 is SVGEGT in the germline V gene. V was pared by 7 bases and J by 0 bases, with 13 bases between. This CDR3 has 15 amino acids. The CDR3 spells CASTSYSSSYNEQFF. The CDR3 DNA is TGTGCCAGCACCTCCTACTCGAGCTCCTACAATGAGCAGTTCTTC.

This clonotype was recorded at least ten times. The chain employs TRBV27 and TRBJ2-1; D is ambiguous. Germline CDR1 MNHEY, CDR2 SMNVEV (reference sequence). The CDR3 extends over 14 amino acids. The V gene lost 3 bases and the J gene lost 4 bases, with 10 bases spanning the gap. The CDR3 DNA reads TGTGCCAGCAGTTTCATGCTCGGATACAATGAGCAGTTCTTC. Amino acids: CASSFMLGYNEQFF.

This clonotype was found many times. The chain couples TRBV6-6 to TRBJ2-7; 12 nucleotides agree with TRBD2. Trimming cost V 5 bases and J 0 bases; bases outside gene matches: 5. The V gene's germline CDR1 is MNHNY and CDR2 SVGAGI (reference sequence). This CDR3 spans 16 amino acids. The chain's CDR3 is CASSTSGRTSSYEQYF. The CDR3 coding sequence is TGTGCCAGCAGTACTAGCGGGAGGACTAGCTCCTACGAGCAGTACTTC.

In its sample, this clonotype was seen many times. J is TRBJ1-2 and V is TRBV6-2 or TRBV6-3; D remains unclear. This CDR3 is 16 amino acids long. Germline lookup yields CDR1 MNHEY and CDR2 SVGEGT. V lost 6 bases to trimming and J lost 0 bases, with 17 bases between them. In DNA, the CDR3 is TGTGCCAGCAGCGAACCCCCGACGTACTCTAACTATGGCTACACCTTC. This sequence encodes CASSEPPTYSNYGYTF.

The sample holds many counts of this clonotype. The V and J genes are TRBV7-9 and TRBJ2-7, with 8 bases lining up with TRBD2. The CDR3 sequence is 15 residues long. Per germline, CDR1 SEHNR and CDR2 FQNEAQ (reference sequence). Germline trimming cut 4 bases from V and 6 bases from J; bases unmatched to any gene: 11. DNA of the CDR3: TGTGCCAGCAGCTCTCCCCGGACTAGCTTCAGCGAGCAGTACTTC. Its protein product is CASSSPRTSFSEQYF.

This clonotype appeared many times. The CDR3 DNA reads as TGTGCCAGCAGTTTAAGTGAGGACACGGCTACCTACGAGCAGTACTTC. It encodes CASSLSEDTATYEQYF. The chain employs TRBV27 and TRBJ2-7, with TRBD1 as a possible D gene (5 bases). Germline V gives CDR1 MNHEY, CDR2 SMNVEV (reference sequence). Between the trimmed V and J ends, which lost 2 bases and 2 bases, there was a span of 16 bases. The CDR3 consists of 16 residues.

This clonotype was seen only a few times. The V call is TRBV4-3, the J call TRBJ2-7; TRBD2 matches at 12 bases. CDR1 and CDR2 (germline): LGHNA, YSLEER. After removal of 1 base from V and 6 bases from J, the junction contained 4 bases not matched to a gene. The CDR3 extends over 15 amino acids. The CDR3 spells CASSQGTSGTSEQYF. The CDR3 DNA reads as TGCGCCAGCAGCCAAGGGACTAGCGGGACAAGCGAGCAGTACTTC.

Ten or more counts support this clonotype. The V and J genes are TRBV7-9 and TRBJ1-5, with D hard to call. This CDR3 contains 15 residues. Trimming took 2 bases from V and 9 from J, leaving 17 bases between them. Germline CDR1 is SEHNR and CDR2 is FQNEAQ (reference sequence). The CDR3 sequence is CASSLPTEASRPQHF. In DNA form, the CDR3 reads TGTGCCAGCAGCTTACCGACGGAGGCCTCGAGGCCCCAGCATTTT.

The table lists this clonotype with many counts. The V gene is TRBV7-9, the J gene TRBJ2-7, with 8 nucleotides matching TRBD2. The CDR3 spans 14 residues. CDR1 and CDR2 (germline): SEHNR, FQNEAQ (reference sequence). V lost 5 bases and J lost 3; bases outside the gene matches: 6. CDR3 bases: TGTGCCAGCAGCCCGACTAGCGCCCACTACGAGCAGTACTTC. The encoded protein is CASSPTSAHYEQYF.

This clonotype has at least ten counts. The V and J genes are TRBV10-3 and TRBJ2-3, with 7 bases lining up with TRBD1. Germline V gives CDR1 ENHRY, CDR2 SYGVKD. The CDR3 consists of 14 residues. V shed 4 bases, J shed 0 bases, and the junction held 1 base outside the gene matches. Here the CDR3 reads CAISVQGSTDTQYF. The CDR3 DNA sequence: TGTGCCATCAGTGTACAGGGGAGCACAGATACGCAGTATTTT.

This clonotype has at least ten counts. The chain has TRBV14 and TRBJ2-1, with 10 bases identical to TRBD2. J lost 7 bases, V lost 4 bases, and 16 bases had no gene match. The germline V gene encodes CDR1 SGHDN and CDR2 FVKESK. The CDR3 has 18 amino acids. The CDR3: CASSRSGLANPRTNEQFF. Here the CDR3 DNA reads TGTGCCAGCAGCCGATCGGGACTAGCGAACCCTAGGACGAATGAGCAGTTCTTC.

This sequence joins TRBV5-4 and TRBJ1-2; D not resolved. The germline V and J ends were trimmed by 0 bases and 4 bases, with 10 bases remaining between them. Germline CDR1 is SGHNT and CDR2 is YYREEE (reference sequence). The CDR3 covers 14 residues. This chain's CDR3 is CASSLAGHRYGYTF. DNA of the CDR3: TGTGCCAGCAGCTTGGCCGGTCACCGCTATGGCTACACCTTC.

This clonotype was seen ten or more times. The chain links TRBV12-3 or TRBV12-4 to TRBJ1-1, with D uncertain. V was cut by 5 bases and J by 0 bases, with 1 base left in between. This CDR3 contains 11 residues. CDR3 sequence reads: CASSMNTEAFF. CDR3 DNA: TGTGCCAGCAGTATGAACACTGAAGCTTTCTTT.

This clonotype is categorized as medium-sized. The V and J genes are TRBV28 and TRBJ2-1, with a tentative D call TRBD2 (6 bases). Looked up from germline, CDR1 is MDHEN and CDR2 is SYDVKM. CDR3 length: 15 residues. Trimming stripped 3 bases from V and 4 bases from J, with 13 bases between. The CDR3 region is CASSLRDFFYNEQFF. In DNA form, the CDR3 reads TGTGCCAGCAGTTTGAGGGACTTCTTTTACAATGAGCAGTTCTTC.

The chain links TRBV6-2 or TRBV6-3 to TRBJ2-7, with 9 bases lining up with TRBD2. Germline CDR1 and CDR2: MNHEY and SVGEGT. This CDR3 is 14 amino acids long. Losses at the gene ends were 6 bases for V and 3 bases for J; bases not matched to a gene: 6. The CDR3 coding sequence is TGTGCCAGCAGCCAAGTAGCGGGAGTCTACGAGCAGTACTTC. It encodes CASSQVAGVYEQYF.

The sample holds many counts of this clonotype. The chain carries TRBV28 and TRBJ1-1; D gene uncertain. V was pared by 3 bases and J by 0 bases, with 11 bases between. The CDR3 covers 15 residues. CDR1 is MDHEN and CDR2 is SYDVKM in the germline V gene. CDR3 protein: CASSFRTVMNTEAFF. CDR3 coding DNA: TGTGCCAGCAGTTTCCGGACGGTCATGAACACTGAAGCTTTCTTT.